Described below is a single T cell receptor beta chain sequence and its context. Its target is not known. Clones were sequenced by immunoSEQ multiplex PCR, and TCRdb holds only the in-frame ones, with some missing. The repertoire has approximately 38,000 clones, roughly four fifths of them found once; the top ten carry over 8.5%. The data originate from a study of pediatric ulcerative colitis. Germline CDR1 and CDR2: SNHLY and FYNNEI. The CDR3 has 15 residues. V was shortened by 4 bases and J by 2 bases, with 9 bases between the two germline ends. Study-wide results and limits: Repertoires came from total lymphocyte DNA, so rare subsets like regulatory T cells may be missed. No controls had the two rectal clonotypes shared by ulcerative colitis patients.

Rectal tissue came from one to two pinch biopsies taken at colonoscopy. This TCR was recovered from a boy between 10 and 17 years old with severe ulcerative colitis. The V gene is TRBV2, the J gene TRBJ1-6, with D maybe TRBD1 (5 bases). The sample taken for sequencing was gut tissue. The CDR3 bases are TGTGCCAGCAGTGCGGAGGGGACCTATAATTCACCCCTCCACTTT. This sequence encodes CASSAEGTYNSPLHF.